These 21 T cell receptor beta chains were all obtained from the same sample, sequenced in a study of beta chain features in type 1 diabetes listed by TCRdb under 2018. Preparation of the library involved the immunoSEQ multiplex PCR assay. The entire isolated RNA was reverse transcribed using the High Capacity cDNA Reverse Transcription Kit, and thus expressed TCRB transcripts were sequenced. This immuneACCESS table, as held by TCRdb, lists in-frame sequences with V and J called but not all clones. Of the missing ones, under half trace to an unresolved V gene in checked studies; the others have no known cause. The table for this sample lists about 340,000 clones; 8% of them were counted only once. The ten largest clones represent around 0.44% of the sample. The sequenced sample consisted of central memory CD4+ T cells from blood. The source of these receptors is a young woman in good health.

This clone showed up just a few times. As DNA, the CDR3 is TGTGCCAGCAGTTCGGACACGGGGTTCAATCAGCCCCAGCATTTT. It translates to CASSSDTGFNQPQHF. This chain uses TRBV7-2 with TRBJ1-5, with D possibly TRBD1 on 5 matching bases. This CDR3 region has 15 residues. Germline V gene data show CDR1 as SGHTA and CDR2 as FQGNSA. V shed 6 bases and J shed 3 bases, with 15 bases lying between them.

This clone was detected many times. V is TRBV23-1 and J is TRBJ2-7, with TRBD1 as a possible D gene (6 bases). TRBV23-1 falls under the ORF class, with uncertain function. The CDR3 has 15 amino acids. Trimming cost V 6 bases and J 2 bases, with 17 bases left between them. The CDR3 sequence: CASSPGHRFTYEQYF. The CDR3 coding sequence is TGCGCCAGCAGCCCGGGACACCGGTTTACCTACGAGCAGTACTTC.

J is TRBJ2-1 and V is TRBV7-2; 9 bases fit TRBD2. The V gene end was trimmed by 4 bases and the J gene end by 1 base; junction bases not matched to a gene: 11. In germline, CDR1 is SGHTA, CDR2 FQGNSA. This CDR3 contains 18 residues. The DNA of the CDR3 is TGTGCCAGCAGCTCCGCCTTTAGCGGGAGTGGATCCTACAATGAGCAGTTCTTC. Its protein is CASSSAFSGSGSYNEQFF.

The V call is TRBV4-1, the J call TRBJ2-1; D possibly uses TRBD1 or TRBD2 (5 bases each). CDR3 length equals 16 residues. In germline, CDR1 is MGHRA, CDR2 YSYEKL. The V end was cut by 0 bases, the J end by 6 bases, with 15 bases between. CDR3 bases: TGCGCCAGCAGCCAAGATGTATTTTGGGACGGCAATGAGCAGTTCTTC. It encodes CASSQDVFWDGNEQFF.

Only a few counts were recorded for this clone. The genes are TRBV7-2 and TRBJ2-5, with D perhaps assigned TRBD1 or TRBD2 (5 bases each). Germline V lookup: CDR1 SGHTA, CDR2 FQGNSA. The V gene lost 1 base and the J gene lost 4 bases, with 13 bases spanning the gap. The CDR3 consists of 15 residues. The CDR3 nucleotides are TGTGCCAGCAGCTTAGGAGGGGCCAAGGGAGAGACCCAGTACTTC. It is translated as CASSLGGAKGETQYF.

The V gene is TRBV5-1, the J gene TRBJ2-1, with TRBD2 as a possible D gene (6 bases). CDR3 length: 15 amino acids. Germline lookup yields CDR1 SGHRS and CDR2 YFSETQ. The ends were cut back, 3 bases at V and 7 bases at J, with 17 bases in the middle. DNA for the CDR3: TGCGCCAGCAGCTCCGGGACGCGGGATTGGAATGAGCAGTTCTTC. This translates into CASSSGTRDWNEQFF.

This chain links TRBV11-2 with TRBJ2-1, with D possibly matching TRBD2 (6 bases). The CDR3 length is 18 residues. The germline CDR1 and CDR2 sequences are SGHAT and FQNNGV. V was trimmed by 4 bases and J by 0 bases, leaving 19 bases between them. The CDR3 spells CASSSLMGLALSYNEQFF. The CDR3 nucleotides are TGTGCCAGCAGCTCCCTCATGGGACTCGCCCTCTCCTACAATGAGCAGTTCTTC.

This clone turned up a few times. Written as DNA, the CDR3 is TGTGCCAGCAGTTCGACGACTACCGGGAGAAATGAGCAGTTCTTC. Its protein product is CASSSTTTGRNEQFF. This chain uses TRBV6-5 with TRBJ2-1, with D possibly matching TRBD2 (6 bases). CDR1 and CDR2 (germline): MNHEY, SVGAGI. Trimming left V 4 bases short and J 7 bases short, with 17 bases between. This CDR3 comprises 15 residues.

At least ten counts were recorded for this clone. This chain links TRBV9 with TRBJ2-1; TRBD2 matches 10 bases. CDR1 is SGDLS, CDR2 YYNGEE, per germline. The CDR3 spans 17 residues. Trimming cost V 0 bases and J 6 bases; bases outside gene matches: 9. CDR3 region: CASSVAPLAGAGNEQFF. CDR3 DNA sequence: TGTGCCAGCAGCGTAGCTCCCCTAGCGGGAGCTGGCAATGAGCAGTTCTTC.

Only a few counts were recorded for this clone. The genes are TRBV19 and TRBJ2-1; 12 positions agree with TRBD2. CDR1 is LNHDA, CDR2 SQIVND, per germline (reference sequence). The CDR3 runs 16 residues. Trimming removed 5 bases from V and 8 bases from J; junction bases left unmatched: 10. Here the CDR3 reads CASSLPGLAGVDEQFF. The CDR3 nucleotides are TGTGCCAGTAGTCTTCCGGGACTAGCGGGCGTAGATGAGCAGTTCTTC.

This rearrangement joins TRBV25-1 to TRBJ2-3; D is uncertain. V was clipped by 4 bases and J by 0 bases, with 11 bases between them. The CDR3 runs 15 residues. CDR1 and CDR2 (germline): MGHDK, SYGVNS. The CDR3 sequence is CASSAPKGSTDTQYF. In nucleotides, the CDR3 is TGTGCCAGCAGTGCCCCTAAAGGGAGCACAGATACGCAGTATTTT.

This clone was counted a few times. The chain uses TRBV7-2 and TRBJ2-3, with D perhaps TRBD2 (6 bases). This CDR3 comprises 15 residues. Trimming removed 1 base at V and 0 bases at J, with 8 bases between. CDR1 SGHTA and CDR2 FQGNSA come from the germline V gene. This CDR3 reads CASSLVGTSTDTQYF. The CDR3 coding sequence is TGTGCCAGCAGCTTAGTCGGGACTAGCACAGATACGCAGTATTTT.

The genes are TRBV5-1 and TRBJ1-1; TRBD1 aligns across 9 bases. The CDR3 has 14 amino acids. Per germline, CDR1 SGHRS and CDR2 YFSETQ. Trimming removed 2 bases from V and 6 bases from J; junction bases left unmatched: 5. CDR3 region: CASSFRDRAAEAFF. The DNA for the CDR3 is TGCGCCAGCAGCTTCCGGGACAGGGCTGCTGAAGCTTTCTTT.

The CDR3 is CASSVASQAGEYGYTF. The CDR3 nucleotides are TGTGCCAGCAGCGTAGCTTCGCAGGCCGGCGAATATGGCTACACCTTC. This rearrangement joins TRBV9 to TRBJ1-2; D not certain. Germline CDR1 reads SGDLS; CDR2 reads YYNGEE. This CDR3 region has 16 residues. V was clipped by 0 bases and J by 5 bases, with 17 bases between them.

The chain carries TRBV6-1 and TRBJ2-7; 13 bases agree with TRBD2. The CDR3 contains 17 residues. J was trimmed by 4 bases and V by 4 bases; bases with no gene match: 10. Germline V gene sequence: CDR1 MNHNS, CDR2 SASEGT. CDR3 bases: TGTGCCAGCAGTGCGGGGACTAGCGGGGCAGGAGGATACGAGCAGTACTTC. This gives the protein CASSAGTSGAGGYEQYF.

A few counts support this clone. The CDR3 reads CASSRGSYYGYTF. In DNA, the CDR3 is TGTGCCAGCAGCCGCGGGTCCTACTATGGCTACACCTTC. The V call is TRBV7-9, the J call TRBJ1-2; D gene ambiguous. The germline CDR1 and CDR2 sequences are SEHNR and FQNEAQ (reference sequence). CDR3 length: 13 amino acids. Trimming shortened V by 5 bases and J by 3 bases, and 10 bases separated the two germline ends.

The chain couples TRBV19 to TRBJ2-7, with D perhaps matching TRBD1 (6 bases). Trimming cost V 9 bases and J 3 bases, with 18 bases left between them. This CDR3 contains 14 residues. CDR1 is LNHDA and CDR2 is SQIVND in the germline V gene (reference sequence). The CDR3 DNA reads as TGTGCCAGCCATCCCACAGGGCAGGGCTACGAGCAGTACTTC. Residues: CASHPTGQGYEQYF.

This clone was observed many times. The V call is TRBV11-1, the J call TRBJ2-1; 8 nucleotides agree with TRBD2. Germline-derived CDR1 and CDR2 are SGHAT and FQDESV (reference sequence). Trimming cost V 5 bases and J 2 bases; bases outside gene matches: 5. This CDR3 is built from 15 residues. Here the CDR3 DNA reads TGTGCCAGCAGCACAAGCGGGAGTCCCTACAATGAGCAGTTCTTC. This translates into CASSTSGSPYNEQFF.

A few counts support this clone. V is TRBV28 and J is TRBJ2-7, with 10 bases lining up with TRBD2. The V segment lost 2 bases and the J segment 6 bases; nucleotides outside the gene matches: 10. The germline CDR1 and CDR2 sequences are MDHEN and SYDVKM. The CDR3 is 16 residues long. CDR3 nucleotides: TGTGCCAGCAGTTTAACCCCGTCTAGCGGGAGTACCGAGCAGTACTTC. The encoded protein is CASSLTPSSGSTEQYF. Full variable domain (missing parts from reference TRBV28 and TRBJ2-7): DVKVTQSSRYLVKRTGEKVFLECVQDMDHENMFWYRQDPGLGLRLIYFSYDVKMKEKGDIPEGYSVSREKKERFSLILESASTNQTSMYLCASSLTPSSGSTEQYFGPGTRLTVT.

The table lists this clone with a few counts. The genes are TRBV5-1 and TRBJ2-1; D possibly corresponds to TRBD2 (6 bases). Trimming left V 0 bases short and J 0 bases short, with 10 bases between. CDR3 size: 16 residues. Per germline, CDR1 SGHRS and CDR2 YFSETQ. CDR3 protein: CASSLAETSSYNEQFF. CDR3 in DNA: TGCGCCAGCAGCTTGGCCGAGACTAGCTCCTACAATGAGCAGTTCTTC.

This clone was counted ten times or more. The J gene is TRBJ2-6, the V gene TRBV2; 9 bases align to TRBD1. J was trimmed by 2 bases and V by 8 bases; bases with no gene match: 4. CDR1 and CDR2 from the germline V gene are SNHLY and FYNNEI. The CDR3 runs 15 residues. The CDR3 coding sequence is TGTGCCAGCGCCACAGGGGGCACTGGGGCCAACGTCCTGACTTTC. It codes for CASATGGTGANVLTF.